These 20 T cell receptor beta chains were sequenced from one sample in a study of T cell changes during pregnancy in multiple sclerosis. TCRdb keeps only in-frame clones here, not all; method: immunoSEQ multiplex PCR. The sample includes 40,000 to 45,000 clones, around 92% of them seen just once. Here the sequenced sample was CD4+ T cells from peripheral blood mononuclear cells, taken in the third trimester of pregnancy. The receptors here all came from a female donor with multiple sclerosis, enrolled in a pregnancy study.

This sequence joins TRBV6-6 and TRBJ1-6; D is undetermined. In germline, CDR1 is MNHNY, CDR2 SVGAGI (reference sequence). V gave up 10 bases and J gave up 0 bases, with 10 bases separating them. The CDR3 contains 14 residues. The CDR3 spells CATSRSSYNSPLHF. Here the CDR3 DNA reads TGTGCCACCTCAAGGAGCTCCTATAATTCACCCCTCCACTTT.

This rearrangement joins TRBV7-9 to TRBJ2-2; D uncertain. Germline V gene sequence: CDR1 SEHNR, CDR2 FQNEAQ (reference sequence). This CDR3 spans 17 amino acids. V was clipped by 5 bases and J by 0 bases, with 16 bases between them. This CDR3 is CASSPSRRSTNTGELFF. In nucleotides, the CDR3 is TGTGCCAGCAGCCCCTCCCGGAGAAGTACGAACACCGGGGAGCTGTTTTTT. The variable domain in full, with the rest retrieved from reference TRBV7-9 and TRBJ2-2, is DTGVSQNPRHKITKRGQNVTFRCDPISEHNRLYWYRQTLGQGPEFLTYFQNEAQLEKSRLLSDRFSAERPKGSFSTLEIQRTEQGDSAMYLCASSPSRRSTNTGELFFGEGSRLTVL.

The chain carries TRBV5-1 and TRBJ2-5; D ambiguous. CDR3 length: 14 residues. In germline, CDR1 is SGHRS, CDR2 YFSETQ. The germline V and J ends were trimmed by 0 bases and 1 base, with 7 bases remaining between them. The CDR3 nucleotides are TGCGCCAGCAGCTTGGTGGTACTCCAAGAGACCCAGTACTTC. Translation gives CASSLVVLQETQYF. Looking up the rest from reference TRBV5-1 and TRBJ2-5 gives the full variable domain: KAGVTQTPRYLIKTRGQQVTLSCSPISGHRSVSWYQQTPGQGLQFLFEYFSETQRNKGNFPGRFSGRQFSNSRSEMNVSTLELGDSALYLCASSLVVLQETQYFGPGTRLLVL.

This sequence joins TRBV10-3 and TRBJ2-1; TRBD1 matches at 8 bases. V lost 8 bases to trimming and J lost 3 bases; unmatched junction nucleotides: 6. The CDR3 runs 14 residues. Germline CDR1 is ENHRY and CDR2 is SYGVKD. The CDR3 DNA follows: TGTGCCATCTGGACAGGGATTGACTACAATGAGCAGTTCTTC. The encoded protein is CAIWTGIDYNEQFF.

This sequence joins TRBV4-2 and TRBJ1-1, with TRBD1 matching 7 bases. Germline V lookup: CDR1 LGHNA, CDR2 YNFKEQ. The CDR3 loop spans 17 amino acids. Trimming cost V 2 bases and J 5 bases; bases outside gene matches: 14. CDR3 sequence: CASSQTLSERGRTEAFF. The CDR3 DNA reads TGTGCCAGCAGCCAAACCCTCTCGGAAAGGGGGCGGACTGAAGCTTTCTTT.

This clone was observed a single time. The genes are TRBV6-1 and TRBJ1-2, with D perhaps matching TRBD1 (5 bases). Germline V gene sequence: CDR1 MNHNS, CDR2 SASEGT. The CDR3 covers 13 residues. V lost 2 bases, J lost 5 bases, and 9 bases lay in between. CDR3 in DNA: TGTGCCAGCAGTGAACAGGGTTCGTATGGCTACACCTTC. Translation gives CASSEQGSYGYTF.

This sequence joins TRBV18 and TRBJ2-5; D is ambiguous. V lost 3 bases and J 2 bases, leaving 7 bases between the germline ends. Germline V gene sequence: CDR1 KGHSH, CDR2 LQKENI. The CDR3 has 13 residues. For the CDR3, the DNA is TGTGCCAGCTCACCGACAATACAAGAGACCCAGTACTTC. Translating it yields CASSPTIQETQYF.

The V call is TRBV29-1, the J call TRBJ2-1, with 14 bases identical to TRBD2. Germline V lookup: CDR1 SQVTM, CDR2 ANQGSEA. V dropped 6 bases and J dropped 11; count of bases not matched to a gene: 12. This CDR3 is built from 15 residues. CDR3 in amino acids: CSVRPGGLAGVQQFF. The DNA of the CDR3 is TGCAGCGTCCGACCTGGGGGACTAGCGGGAGTACAGCAGTTCTTC.

Of note for this clone: Other DNA sequences in the same sample also yield this CDR3. This chain joins TRBV15 and TRBJ1-2, with a tentative D call TRBD1 (5 bases). Germline CDR1 LNHNV, CDR2 YYDKDF (reference sequence). The CDR3 sequence is 14 residues long. V was pared by 0 bases and J by 8 bases, with 13 bases between. CDR3 nucleotides: TGTGCCACCAGCAGAGACCTAGACAGAGGCGGCTACACCTTC. Translated: CATSRDLDRGGYTF.

The chain employs TRBV14 and TRBJ2-1, with 10 bases identical to TRBD2. With 1 base clipped from V and 7 bases from J, the junction kept 7 bases outside the gene matches. This CDR3 region has 16 residues. The germline V gene has CDR1 SGHDN and CDR2 FVKESK. The CDR3 DNA reads as TGTGCCAGCAGCCAAGGAGGGTATAGCGGGAGGAATGAGCAGTTCTTC. It is translated as CASSQGGYSGRNEQFF.

The rearrangement links TRBV29-1 to TRBJ2-1, with D perhaps TRBD1 (5 bases). The V gene's germline CDR1 is SQVTM and CDR2 ANQGSEA. This CDR3 spans 15 amino acids. V lost 7 bases and J 1 base, leaving 17 bases between the germline ends. The CDR3 region is CSADQQVRSYNEQFF. The CDR3 DNA follows: TGCAGCGCGGACCAACAGGTGCGATCCTACAATGAGCAGTTCTTC.

The genes are TRBV4-3 and TRBJ2-6, with D unresolved. Germline CDR1 reads LGHNA; CDR2 reads YSLEER. CDR3 length equals 19 residues. V lost 2 bases and J 0 bases, leaving 17 bases between the germline ends. CDR3 DNA sequence: TGCGCCAGCAGCCAATCCGCGCAAGGAGTAAGCTCTGGGGCCAACGTCCTGACTTTC. This gives the protein CASSQSAQGVSSGANVLTF.

The rearrangement uses TRBV7-9 and TRBJ2-1, with a possible D match to TRBD2 (5 bases). Looked up from germline, CDR1 is SEHNR and CDR2 is FQNEAQ (reference sequence). Trimming took off 5 bases at V and 15 bases at J, with 20 bases between the two ends. This CDR3 contains 13 residues. CDR3 region: CASSPTGRENAFF. The CDR3 nucleotides read TGTGCCAGCAGCCCCACCGGACGGGAAAACGCGTTCTTC.

This clone showed up just once. The CDR3 coding sequence is TGTGCCAGCAGCCAAGATGTAGCCCGGGCTAGCGGACGGGAGACCCAGTACTTC. This sequence encodes CASSQDVARASGRETQYF. The rearrangement links TRBV4-2 to TRBJ2-5, with 7 bases matching TRBD2. The germline gives CDR1 LGHNA, CDR2 YNFKEQ. The V and J ends lost 0 bases and 5 bases, in that order; junction bases with no gene match: 15. The CDR3 loop spans 18 amino acids.

The chain links TRBV9 to TRBJ2-3; D perhaps matches TRBD1 (5 bases). The CDR3 is 16 residues long. Trimming removed 0 bases from V and 0 bases from J, with 11 bases in between. Germline V CDR1 and CDR2: SGDLS, YYNGEE. The CDR3 DNA reads as TGTGCCAGCAGCGTAGCCGACAGAGCTAGCACAGATACGCAGTATTTT. This codes for CASSVADRASTDTQYF.

V gene TRBV9 combines with J gene TRBJ2-3; 8 bases map to TRBD2. The trim removed 4 bases at V and 5 bases at J, leaving 9 bases unmatched. The length of the CDR3 is 15 residues. The germline gives CDR1 SGDLS, CDR2 YYNGEE. CDR3 sequence: CASSSLAEARDTQYF. CDR3 DNA: TGTGCCAGCAGCTCACTAGCGGAAGCTAGAGATACGCAGTATTTT.

The chain combines TRBV5-1 with TRBJ2-1, with 9 bases matching TRBD1. The CDR3 runs 16 residues. With V trimmed by 4 bases and J by 10 bases, 15 bases remained unmatched. Germline loops: CDR1 SGHRS, CDR2 YFSETQ. The CDR3 loop is CASSVAGTGPSEEQFF. CDR3 coding DNA: TGCGCCAGCAGCGTGGCCGGGACAGGGCCGTCGGAGGAGCAGTTCTTC.

This chain links TRBV11-2 with TRBJ2-7; the match to TRBD1 covers 8 bases. Germline CDR1 reads SGHAT; CDR2 reads FQNNGV. The V segment lost 5 bases and the J segment 1 base; nucleotides outside the gene matches: 16. The CDR3 covers 18 residues. As DNA, the CDR3 is TGTGCCAGCAGCCCATCGAGACGCCCGGACAGGGCTTCCTACGAGCAGTACTTC. As protein: CASSPSRRPDRASYEQYF.

The chain recombines TRBV5-5 with TRBJ2-1; 8 bases are shared with TRBD2. V lost 7 bases and J lost 4; bases outside the gene matches: 7. Germline V gene data show CDR1 as SGHKS and CDR2 as YYEKEE (reference sequence). This CDR3 has 14 residues. The CDR3 region is CASLGGARYNEQFF. In nucleotides, the CDR3 is TGTGCCAGCCTCGGGGGGGCGAGGTACAATGAGCAGTTCTTC.

V and J are TRBV28 and TRBJ2-7, with 7 nucleotides matching TRBD2. The V and J ends lost 6 bases and 0 bases, in that order; junction bases with no gene match: 11. The germline gives CDR1 MDHEN, CDR2 SYDVKM. CDR3 length: 16 amino acids. The CDR3 DNA sequence: TGTGCCAGCAGCTACAGGCTAACTAGCGACTCCTACGAGCAGTACTTC. Its protein product is CASSYRLTSDSYEQYF. The full variable domain, rest sourced from reference TRBV28 and TRBJ2-7, is DVKVTQSSRYLVKRTGEKVFLECVQDMDHENMFWYRQDPGLGLRLIYFSYDVKMKEKGDIPEGYSVSREKKERFSLILESASTNQTSMYLCASSYRLTSDSYEQYFGPGTRLTVT.